The clone carrying this TCR beta chain was counted a few times. Its antigen remains unknown. The CDR3 is made up of 14 amino acids. The J segment lost 4 bases and the V segment lost 7 bases, leaving 9 bases of the junction unmatched. Germline V gene data show CDR1 as DFQATT and CDR2 as SNEGSKA (reference sequence). This specimen comes from a study of type 1 regulatory T cells. TCRdb redid the calling of the reads with MiXCR, one entry per CDR3 protein. The data contain approximately 43,000 distinct CDR3 sequences, less than 15% of them singletons. Overall study results and limits: Tr1 cells had a more restricted TCR repertoire than non-Tr1 cells.

The sequenced sample consisted of cultured non-Tr1 T cells, either the whole culture or a sorted T cell fraction (not recorded which). The J gene is TRBJ2-2, the V gene TRBV20-1; 7 bases fit TRBD2. The source is a human donor in good health. This CDR3 is CSVGREMSTGELFF. The CDR3 DNA is TGCAGTGTAGGGCGGGAGATGAGCACCGGGGAGCTGTTTTTT.